This entry lists 21 T cell receptor beta chains sequenced from one sample in a study of shared clonotypes between healthy human individuals. Profiled with immunoSEQ multiplex PCR; TCRdb holds only in-frame clones, not every one. This repertoire shows 500,000 to 700,000 clones, 95% found once; its top ten account for about 0.11%. Only CD45RO-negative cells positively selected for CCR7 counted as naive CD8 cells, so terminally differentiated effector memory CD45RA+ cells were excluded. The sequencing input was naive CD8+ T cells sorted from blood. These receptors all stem from a woman in her twenties or thirties in good health.

The V call is TRBV19, the J call TRBJ2-7; D is uncertain. Trimming left V 6 bases short and J 3 bases short, with 15 bases between. The CDR3 is made up of 14 amino acids. Germline V CDR1 and CDR2: LNHDA, SQIVND (reference sequence). The CDR3 DNA follows: TGTGCCAGTAGCGCATCACAGAACAGCTACGAGCAGTACTTC. Protein sequence: CASSASQNSYEQYF.

The V call is TRBV7-8, the J call TRBJ2-1; 7 positions agree with TRBD2. The V and J ends lost 6 bases and 1 base, in that order; junction bases with no gene match: 21. Germline loops: CDR1 SGHVS, CDR2 FQNEAQ. The CDR3 covers 20 residues. CDR3 nucleotide sequence: TGTGCCAGCAGGAAACCTGGGGGGGGTAACTATATTAAATCCTACAATGAGCAGTTCTTC. Its protein product is CASRKPGGGNYIKSYNEQFF. The complete variable domain, with remaining parts taken from reference TRBV7-8 and TRBJ2-1, reads GAGVSQSPRYKVAKRGQDVALRCDPISGHVSLFWYQQALGQGPEFLTYFQNEAQLDKSGLPSDRFFAERPEGSVSTLKIQRTQQEDSAVYLCASRKPGGGNYIKSYNEQFFGPGTRLTVL.

V is TRBV2 and J is TRBJ2-7; no clear D. V was shortened by 4 bases and J by 1 base, with 11 bases between the two germline ends. Germline V CDR1 and CDR2: SNHLY, FYNNEI. CDR3 length equals 14 residues. The chain's CDR3 is CASSADMGSYEQYF. In DNA, the CDR3 is TGTGCCAGCAGTGCCGATATGGGGTCCTACGAGCAGTACTTC.

This chain links TRBV19 with TRBJ2-7; the D call may be TRBD1 or TRBD2 (5 bases each). The CDR3 covers 14 residues. CDR1 is LNHDA, CDR2 SQIVND, per germline (reference sequence). Trimming removed 10 bases at V and 0 bases at J, with 16 bases between. The CDR3 spells CATAPGTVSYEQYF. The CDR3 nucleotides read TGTGCCACCGCGCCCGGGACGGTCTCCTACGAGCAGTACTTC.

This clone was seen a single time. The chain links TRBV27 to TRBJ1-2; D is possibly TRBD1 (6 bases). Germline V gives CDR1 MNHEY, CDR2 SMNVEV (reference sequence). The CDR3 is 15 residues long. Trimming shortened V by 0 bases and J by 2 bases, and 10 bases separated the two germline ends. The CDR3 is CASSLSAGVNYGYTF. The CDR3 bases are TGTGCCAGCAGTTTATCGGCAGGGGTGAACTATGGCTACACCTTC.

The chain joins TRBV13 to TRBJ1-3; D not resolved. V gave up 1 base and J gave up 0 bases, with 7 bases separating them. Germline V gene data show CDR1 as PRHDT and CDR2 as FYEKMQ (reference sequence). This CDR3 contains 15 residues. Here the CDR3 reads CASSLVFGSGNTIYF. The CDR3 DNA sequence: TGTGCCAGCAGCTTAGTCTTTGGCTCTGGAAACACCATATATTTT.

This chain links TRBV19 with TRBJ2-3; possible D gene TRBD1, 6 bases. CDR1 is LNHDA, CDR2 SQIVND, per germline (reference sequence). The CDR3 length is 15 residues. With 2 bases removed from V and 2 bases from J, the gap between germline ends came to 11 bases. CDR3 residues: CASSIRDTYTDTQYF. Here the CDR3 DNA reads TGTGCCAGTAGTATAAGGGACACCTACACAGATACGCAGTATTTT.

V usage is TRBV7-2 and J usage is TRBJ2-1; D is possibly TRBD1 or TRBD2 (5 bases each). This CDR3 has 16 amino acids. V lost 5 bases and J lost 4, with 18 bases in between. Germline V lookup: CDR1 SGHTA, CDR2 FQGNSA. CDR3 in DNA: TGTGCCAGCAGCCCCACGGGGCGGACACGATACAATGAGCAGTTCTTC. Translated: CASSPTGRTRYNEQFF. The full variable domain, in which reference TRBV7-2 and TRBJ2-1 provide the parts outside the CDR3, is GAGVSQSPSNKVTEKGKDVELRCDPISGHTALYWYRQSLGQGLEFLIYFQGNSAPDKSGLPSDRFSAERTGGSVSTLTIQRTQQEDSAVYLCASSPTGRTRYNEQFFGPGTRLTVL.

The V and J genes are TRBV28 and TRBJ2-7; either TRBD1 or TRBD2 may supply D (5 bases each). Trimming pared 2 bases from V and 2 bases from J, leaving 13 bases between. The CDR3 contains 15 residues. Germline CDR1 and CDR2: MDHEN and SYDVKM. The CDR3 loop reads CASSLLGRMTYEQYF. The DNA of the CDR3 is TGTGCCAGCAGTTTACTGGGACGGATGACCTACGAGCAGTACTTC.

This chain links TRBV30 with TRBJ2-7; D unclear. V dropped 0 bases and J dropped 1 base, with 7 bases sitting between them. Per germline, CDR1 GTSNPN and CDR2 SVGIG (reference sequence). This CDR3 comprises 13 residues. CDR3 bases: TGTGCCTGGAGTGTCACCCGGTCCTACGAGCAGTACTTC. It yields the protein CAWSVTRSYEQYF.

This rearrangement joins TRBV10-3 to TRBJ2-3; the match to TRBD2 covers 14 bases. V shed 6 bases, J shed 4 bases, and the junction held 3 bases outside the gene matches. CDR1 is ENHRY, CDR2 SYGVKD, per germline. This CDR3 contains 15 residues. The CDR3 coding sequence is TGTGCCATCAGGGGACTAGCGGGAGATTCAGATACGCAGTATTTT. Its translation: CAIRGLAGDSDTQYF.

This clone was seen just once. The chain recombines TRBV4-1 with TRBJ2-6; no reliable D call. Trimming shortened V by 6 bases and J by 2 bases, and 8 bases separated the two germline ends. Germline V gene data show CDR1 as MGHRA and CDR2 as YSYEKL. The CDR3 has 14 amino acids. The CDR3 region is CASRQLAGANVLTF. CDR3 nucleotide sequence: TGCGCCAGCAGGCAATTGGCTGGGGCCAACGTCCTGACTTTC.

This sequence joins TRBV13 and TRBJ2-7; 11 bases are a match to TRBD2. V lost 5 bases, J lost 4 bases, and 10 bases stayed unmatched. The CDR3 is 16 residues long. Germline lookup yields CDR1 PRHDT and CDR2 FYEKMQ (reference sequence). CDR3 bases: TGTGCCAGCAGCATGCGCCCTCGGACTAGCGGGTACGAGCAGTACTTC. Protein: CASSMRPRTSGYEQYF.

The genes are TRBV5-1 and TRBJ2-5, with 10 positions matching TRBD1. This CDR3 has 17 amino acids. V was clipped by 4 bases and J by 0 bases; unmatched bases: 9. CDR1 is SGHRS, CDR2 YFSETQ, per germline. CDR3 amino acids: CASSRRDRGWYQETQYF. The CDR3 bases are TGCGCCAGCAGCCGCCGGGACAGGGGCTGGTACCAAGAGACCCAGTACTTC.

The chain has TRBV19 and TRBJ2-7; a weak D match, TRBD1 (5 bases). Germline-derived CDR1 and CDR2 are LNHDA and SQIVND (reference sequence). The CDR3 is made up of 14 amino acids. Trimming removed 5 bases at V and 2 bases at J, with 13 bases between. This CDR3 reads CASSLGAGPYEQYF. CDR3 sequence (DNA): TGTGCCAGTAGTTTAGGGGCAGGGCCCTACGAGCAGTACTTC.

The chain carries TRBV4-2 and TRBJ1-1; 7 nucleotides agree with TRBD1. Germline V gene lookup returns CDR1 LGHNA and CDR2 YNFKEQ. With 5 bases clipped from V and 3 bases from J, the junction kept 9 bases outside the gene matches. The CDR3 length is 15 residues. This chain's CDR3 is CASSLRQGRDTEAFF. CDR3 bases: TGTGCCAGCAGCTTACGACAGGGTCGGGACACTGAAGCTTTCTTT.

The chain employs TRBV19 and TRBJ1-1; possible D gene TRBD1, 5 bases. Between the trimmed V and J ends, which lost 4 bases and 0 bases, there was a span of 9 bases. This CDR3 spans 14 amino acids. CDR1 is LNHDA, CDR2 SQIVND, per germline (reference sequence). CDR3 DNA: TGTGCCAGTAGTACGACAGAGATGAACACTGAAGCTTTCTTT. Its translation is CASSTTEMNTEAFF.

The CDR3 DNA reads as TGTGCCAGCAGCTTAGACCCACTAGACGCTACAGATACGCAGTATTTT. This codes for CASSLDPLDATDTQYF. V is TRBV7-9 and J is TRBJ2-3; D possibly corresponds to TRBD2 (5 bases). The CDR3 sequence is 16 residues long. Germline CDR1 reads SEHNR; CDR2 reads FQNEAQ (reference sequence). V lost 1 base to trimming and J lost 3 bases, with 14 bases between them.

The chain combines TRBV7-9 with TRBJ2-7; 9 bases align to TRBD1. This CDR3 contains 12 residues. The trim removed 5 bases at V and 7 bases at J, leaving 3 bases unmatched. In germline, CDR1 is SEHNR, CDR2 FQNEAQ (reference sequence). The CDR3 here is CASSGQGREQYF. CDR3 nucleotide sequence: TGTGCCAGCAGCGGACAGGGGAGGGAGCAGTACTTC.

The V and J genes are TRBV10-1 and TRBJ1-1, with D unclear. Trimming took off 8 bases at V and 5 bases at J, with 15 bases between the two ends. This CDR3 has 13 amino acids. Germline assignment: CDR1 WNHNN and CDR2 SYGVQD (reference sequence). The CDR3 spells CASSRASGTEAFF. CDR3 nucleotide sequence: TGCGCCAGCTCCCGGGCCTCGGGGACTGAAGCTTTCTTT.

The count of this clone is one. The chain employs TRBV5-4 and TRBJ2-7; 9 nucleotides agree with TRBD1. The ends lost 4 bases at V and 0 bases at J; junction bases unmatched: 11. CDR1 and CDR2 (germline): SGHNT, YYREEE (reference sequence). The CDR3 runs to 17 residues. DNA of the CDR3: TGTGCCAGCAGCGCCGAAGCCGGGACAGGGTCCTCCTACGAGCAGTACTTC. It yields the protein CASSAEAGTGSSYEQYF.